This TCR beta chain stems from a study of cytomegalovirus exposure and HLA in healthy donors. The PCR used 60 Vbeta and 13 Jbeta primers. Study processing details: Later work found around 72 million unique TCR beta chains, with approximately 12 million shared. Repertoires were generated with immunoSEQ multiplex PCR, while TCRdb's copy carries only in-frame clones and drops some. V, J and clone size derive from that table, while D and trimming were established from the DNA sequence. The sample lists about 160,000 clones, around 84% seen once, with about 6% in the top ten. Germline trimming cut 5 bases from V and 6 bases from J; bases unmatched to any gene: 5. Per the germline V gene, CDR1 is SGHRS and CDR2 is YFSETQ. The CDR3 runs to 14 residues.

Sequences were obtained from PBMCs. The V gene is TRBV5-1, the J gene TRBJ2-4, with TRBD1 matching 10 bases. The source is a man aged 50-59 years in good health and CMV-seropositive. The CDR3: CASRGDRGTNIQYF. In nucleotides, the CDR3 is TGCGCCAGCAGGGGGGACAGGGGAACAAACATTCAGTACTTC.